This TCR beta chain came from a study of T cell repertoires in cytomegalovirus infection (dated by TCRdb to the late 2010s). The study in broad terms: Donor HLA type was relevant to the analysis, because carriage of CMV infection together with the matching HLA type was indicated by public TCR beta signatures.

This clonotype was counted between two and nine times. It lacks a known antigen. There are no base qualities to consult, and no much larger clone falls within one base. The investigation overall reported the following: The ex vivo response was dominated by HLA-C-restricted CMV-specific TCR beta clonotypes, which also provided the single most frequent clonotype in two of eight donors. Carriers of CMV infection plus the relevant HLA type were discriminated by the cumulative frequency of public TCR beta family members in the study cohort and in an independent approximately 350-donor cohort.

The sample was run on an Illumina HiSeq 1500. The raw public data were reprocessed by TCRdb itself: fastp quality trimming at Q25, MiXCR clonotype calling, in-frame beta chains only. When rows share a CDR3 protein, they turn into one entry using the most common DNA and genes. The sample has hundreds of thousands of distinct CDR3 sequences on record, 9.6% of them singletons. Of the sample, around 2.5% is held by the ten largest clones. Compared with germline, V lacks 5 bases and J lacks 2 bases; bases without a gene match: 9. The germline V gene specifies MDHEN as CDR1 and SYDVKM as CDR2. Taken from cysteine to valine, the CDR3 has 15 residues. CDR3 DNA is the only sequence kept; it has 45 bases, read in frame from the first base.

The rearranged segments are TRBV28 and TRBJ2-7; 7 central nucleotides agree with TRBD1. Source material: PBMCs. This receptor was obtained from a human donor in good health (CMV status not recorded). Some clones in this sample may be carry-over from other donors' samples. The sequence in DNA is TGTGCCAGCAGTGGGGTGACAGGGACGACCTACGAGCAGTACGTC. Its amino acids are CASSGVTGTTYEQYV.